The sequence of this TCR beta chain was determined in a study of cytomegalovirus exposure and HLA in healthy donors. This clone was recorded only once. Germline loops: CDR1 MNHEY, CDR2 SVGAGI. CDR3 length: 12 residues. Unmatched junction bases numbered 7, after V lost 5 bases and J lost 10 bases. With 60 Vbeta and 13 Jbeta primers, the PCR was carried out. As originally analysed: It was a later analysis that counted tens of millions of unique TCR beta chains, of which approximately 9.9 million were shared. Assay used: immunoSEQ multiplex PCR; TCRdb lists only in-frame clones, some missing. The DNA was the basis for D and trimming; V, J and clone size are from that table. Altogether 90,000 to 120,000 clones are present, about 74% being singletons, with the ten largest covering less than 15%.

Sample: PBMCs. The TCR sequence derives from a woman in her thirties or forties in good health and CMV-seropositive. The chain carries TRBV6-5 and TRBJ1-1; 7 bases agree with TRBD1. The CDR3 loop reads CASSTGAGGAFF. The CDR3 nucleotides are TGTGCCAGCAGTACAGGGGCGGGTGGAGCTTTCTTT.